Listed below are T cell receptor beta chains from one sample, sequenced in a study of T cell responses to AZD1222 COVID-19 vaccine. Profiled with immunoSEQ multiplex PCR; TCRdb holds only in-frame clones, not every one. This sample has more than 90,000 clones; roughly 89% occur once, and the top ten carry 7.1%. Sequencing was performed on peripheral blood, taken 28 days after the second AZD1222 dose. These receptor sequences come from an adult who received the AZD1222 COVID-19 vaccine. CDR3s include the opening cysteine and the closing phenylalanine or tryptophan. Each record gives: clone size, V gene, J gene, D gene, CDR3 protein, CDR3 DNA. The D gene is left open where the match is weak. A clone size is listed for some rows: how often the clone was seen (once, few, many), or a class if it is expanded.

>-|TRBV27|TRBJ2-3|-
CASSPLPPVAYTDTQYF
TGTGCCAGCAGTCCACTTCCCCCAGTCGCTTACACAGATACGCAGTATTTT
>once|TRBV7-6|TRBJ2-2|TRBD1
CASSLGQGNTGELFF
TGTGCCAGCAGCTTAGGACAGGGGAACACCGGGGAGCTGTTTTTT
>-|TRBV7-2|TRBJ1-6|TRBD1
CASSLALRGRGDSPLHF
TGTGCCAGCAGCTTAGCGCTCAGGGGGCGCGGAGATTCACCCCTCCACTTT
>-|TRBV13|TRBJ1-2|-
CASSETGQTLYGYTF
TGTGCCAGCAGCGAAACCGGACAGACCCTCTATGGCTACACCTTC
>once|TRBV7-9|TRBJ2-3|TRBD2
CASSLGGGDTDTQYF
TGTGCCAGCAGCTTAGGCGGGGGGGACACAGATACGCAGTATTTT
>-|TRBV18|TRBJ2-7|-
CASSPPTGYKEQYF
TGTGCCAGCTCACCACCCACAGGTTACAAGGAGCAGTACTTC
>-|TRBV18|TRBJ2-2|TRBD1
CASSPYRGHTGELFF
TGTGCCAGCTCACCGTACAGGGGGCACACCGGGGAGCTGTTTTTT
>once|TRBV10-3|TRBJ2-7|TRBD1
CAIRQGVANEQYF
TGTGCCATCAGACAGGGGGTGGCGAACGAGCAGTACTTC
>-|TRBV10-3|TRBJ2-5|-
CAISENSQETQYF
TGTGCCATCAGTGAGAACAGCCAAGAGACCCAGTACTTC
>-|TRBV24-1|TRBJ2-4|-
CATSGDNGGRNIQYF
TGTGCCACCAGTGGAGACAACGGGGGTAGGAACATTCAGTACTTC
>-|TRBV4-1|TRBJ1-1|TRBD1
CASSQYGTGMEGEAFF
TGCGCCAGCAGCCAGTACGGGACAGGTATGGAAGGTGAAGCTTTCTTT
>-|TRBV19|TRBJ2-4|-
CASSNQGMVKNIQYF
TGTGCCAGTAGTAACCAGGGGATGGTCAAAAACATTCAGTACTTC
>-|TRBV5-1|TRBJ2-7|-
CASSIDPGNEQYF
TGCGCCAGCAGCATTGACCCTGGGAACGAGCAGTACTTC
>-|TRBV15|TRBJ2-7|TRBD2
CATSDTGLAGSYEQYF
TGTGCCACCAGCGATACCGGACTAGCGGGCTCCTACGAGCAGTACTTC
>-|TRBV5-5|TRBJ2-1|-
CASSLGGLAEYNEQFF
TGTGCCAGCAGCTTGGGGGGGTTAGCGGAGTACAATGAGCAGTTCTTC
>-|TRBV6-5|TRBJ1-1|-
CASTFSGKGVTEAFF
TGTGCCAGCACTTTTTCCGGTAAAGGTGTAACTGAAGCTTTCTTT
>-|TRBV27|TRBJ1-5|-
CASSWRGNNQPQHF
TGTGCCAGCAGTTGGCGGGGAAACAATCAGCCCCAGCATTTT
>-|TRBV5-6|TRBJ1-1|TRBD1
CASSLLGDREAFF
TGTGCCAGCAGCTTGTTGGGGGACAGAGAAGCTTTCTTT
>-|TRBV27|TRBJ2-3|TRBD1
CASSPGQGVDTQYF
TGTGCCAGCAGCCCGGGACAGGGGGTGGATACGCAGTATTTT
>-|TRBV24-1|TRBJ2-7|TRBD2
CATSDPGLAAYEQYF
TGTGCCACCAGTGACCCGGGACTAGCAGCCTACGAGCAGTACTTC
>-|TRBV5-6|TRBJ1-3|-
CASSLRSASGNTIYF
TGTGCCAGCAGCTTGAGGTCAGCCTCTGGAAACACCATATATTTT
>-|TRBV7-6|TRBJ2-7|-
CASSDRTERGSYEQYF
TGTGCCAGCAGCGACCGGACAGAACGAGGCTCCTACGAGCAGTACTTC
>-|TRBV25-1|TRBJ2-1|TRBD2
CASSALGGRAGDEQFF
TGTGCCAGCAGTGCACTTGGTGGGAGGGCCGGCGATGAGCAGTTCTTC
>-|TRBV19|TRBJ2-3|-
CASTLGVSTDTQYF
TGTGCCAGTACCCTAGGAGTCTCCACAGATACGCAGTATTTT
>-|TRBV4-1|TRBJ1-1|-
CASSHPGAKRAGSEAFF
TGCGCCAGCAGCCACCCCGGGGCCAAGAGAGCGGGGTCTGAAGCTTTCTTT
>-|TRBV12-3/TRBV12-4|TRBJ1-5|TRBD1
CASSLLGGQPQHF
TGTGCCAGCAGTTTATTAGGGGGCCAGCCCCAGCATTTT
>-|TRBV20-1|TRBJ1-5|-
CSAPSQPQHF
TGCAGTGCTCCCTCCCAGCCCCAGCATTTT
>-|TRBV4-3|TRBJ2-1|TRBD1
CASSHRAGGAAYNEQFF
TGCGCCAGCAGCCACCGCGCAGGGGGAGCGGCCTACAATGAGCAGTTCTTC
>-|TRBV11-3|TRBJ2-1|TRBD1
CASSRGQVIYNEQFF
TGTGCCAGCAGCCGCGGACAGGTCATCTACAATGAGCAGTTCTTC
>-|TRBV9|TRBJ1-1|-
CASSGGTGNTEAFF
TGTGCCAGCAGCGGTGGGACGGGGAACACTGAAGCTTTCTTT
>-|TRBV7-2|TRBJ2-7|TRBD2
CASSPTGTSGYEQYF
TGTGCCAGCAGCCCGACAGGGACTAGCGGCTACGAGCAGTACTTC
>-|TRBV10-1|TRBJ2-7|TRBD2
CASSESGGVPYEQYF
TGCGCCAGCAGTGAAAGCGGGGGCGTCCCCTACGAGCAGTACTTC
>-|TRBV18|TRBJ2-1|TRBD1
CASSPVRQGRFF
TGTGCCAGCTCACCCGTTCGACAGGGGAGGTTCTTC
>-|TRBV24-1|TRBJ1-5|-
CATSDGLTATQPQHF
TGTGCCACCAGTGATGGTTTGACAGCGACTCAGCCCCAGCATTTT
>-|TRBV9|TRBJ1-4|-
CASSTVTGPGEKLFF
TGTGCCAGCAGCACCGTCACAGGGCCAGGTGAAAAACTGTTTTTT
>once|TRBV10-3|TRBJ2-7|TRBD1
CAIRQGASEQYF
TGTGCCATCAGACAGGGGGCGAGCGAGCAGTACTTC
>few|TRBV4-1|TRBJ1-1|-
CASSGRFRGIPEAFF
TGCGCCAGCAGCGGACGATTTAGGGGGATACCTGAAGCTTTCTTT
>-|TRBV6-5|TRBJ1-2|-
CASSSDGQRRNYGYTF
TGTGCCAGCAGTTCGGATGGACAGAGACGAAACTATGGCTACACCTTC